Each of the 7 T cell receptor beta chains below was sequenced from the same sample in a study of T cell responses to AZD1222 COVID-19 vaccine (dated by TCRdb to about 2021). Libraries were prepared through the immunoSEQ multiplex PCR assay. TCRdb's version of the immuneACCESS table is confined to in-frame rearrangements and falls short of the full clone set. An unresolved V gene accounts for under half of the shortfall where checked; the remainder is of unknown origin. This sample holds approximately 170,000 clones; roughly 94% were observed only once. Roughly 5% of the sample comes from the top ten. The sample's time point label, decoded: about 28 days (+/-7) after the second vaccine dose. This specimen was peripheral blood, taken 28 days after the second AZD1222 dose. These receptors came from an adult who received the AZD1222 COVID-19 vaccine.

The V call is TRBV7-2, the J call TRBJ2-3; D is possibly TRBD2 (6 bases). Germline CDR1 reads SGHTA; CDR2 reads FQGNSA. The V end was cut by 5 bases, the J end by 3 bases, with 18 bases between. This CDR3 is 16 amino acids long. The CDR3 sequence is CASSRLGGRLTDTQYF. The CDR3 DNA is TGTGCCAGCAGCCGTCTGGGAGGTCGGTTGACAGATACGCAGTATTTT.

As DNA, the CDR3 is TGTGCCAGCAGCACACAGGGGCGGTGGAACACTGAAGCTTTCTTT. The encoded protein is CASSTQGRWNTEAFF. V is TRBV5-4 and J is TRBJ1-1; TRBD1 aligns across 7 bases. Looked up from germline, CDR1 is SGHNT and CDR2 is YYREEE (reference sequence). The CDR3 totals 15 residues. With V trimmed by 4 bases and J by 1 base, 7 bases remained unmatched.

This clone has a single count. V usage is TRBV27 and J usage is TRBJ1-4, with a tentative D call TRBD1 (5 bases). This CDR3 is 14 amino acids long. The germline V and J ends were trimmed by 2 bases and 6 bases, with 10 bases remaining between them. Germline values: CDR1 MNHEY, CDR2 SMNVEV (reference sequence). CDR3: CASSLRQNYEKLFF. In nucleotides, the CDR3 is TGTGCCAGCAGTTTAAGACAGAACTATGAAAAACTGTTTTTT.

The chain recombines TRBV3-1 (or the pseudogene TRBV3-2) with TRBJ1-4, with D uncertain. The CDR3 covers 18 residues. Trimming took 1 base from V and 0 from J, leaving 15 bases between them. Germline-derived CDR1 and CDR2 are LGHDT and YNNKEL (reference sequence). For the CDR3, the DNA is TGTGCCAGCAGCCAAGGGGTCCGGCAGACTGCAACTAATGAAAAACTGTTTTTT. Translated: CASSQGVRQTATNEKLFF.

This clone has more than one count but fewer than ten. The chain has TRBV5-4 and TRBJ1-3, with TRBD1 matching 12 bases. Per the germline V gene, CDR1 is SGHNT and CDR2 is YYREEE (reference sequence). CDR3 size: 19 residues. V trimming: 3 bases; J trimming: 2 bases; junction bases outside the gene matches: 12. The CDR3 bases are TGTGCCAGCAGCTCGGGACAGGGGGCGCGGGCACCGCCTGGAAACACCATATATTTT. Its protein is CASSSGQGARAPPGNTIYF.

The V call is TRBV30, the J call TRBJ1-1, with D possibly matching TRBD1 (5 bases). Germline CDR1 and CDR2: GTSNPN and SVGIG (reference sequence). This CDR3 is built from 11 residues. The V and J ends lost 7 bases and 11 bases respectively, with 17 bases between them. The chain's CDR3 is CALTGGRGAFF. CDR3 DNA: TGTGCCTTAACGGGGGGACGTGGGGCTTTCTTT. Full variable domain (outside the CDR3, taken from reference TRBV30 and TRBJ1-1): SQTIHQWPATLVQPVGSPLSLECTVEGTSNPNLYWYRQAAGRGLQLLFYSVGIGQISSEVPQNLSASRPQDRQFILSSKKLLLSDSGFYLCALTGGRGAFFGQGTRLTVV.

The V and J genes are TRBV7-9 and TRBJ2-3; perhaps TRBD1 as D (5 bases). CDR3 length: 14 amino acids. Germline V gene lookup returns CDR1 SEHNR and CDR2 FQNEAQ (reference sequence). V was pared by 1 base and J by 5 bases, with 10 bases between. The CDR3 DNA follows: TGTGCCAGCAGCTTAGAGGCGCAGGGAGATACGCAGTATTTT. Protein: CASSLEAQGDTQYF.